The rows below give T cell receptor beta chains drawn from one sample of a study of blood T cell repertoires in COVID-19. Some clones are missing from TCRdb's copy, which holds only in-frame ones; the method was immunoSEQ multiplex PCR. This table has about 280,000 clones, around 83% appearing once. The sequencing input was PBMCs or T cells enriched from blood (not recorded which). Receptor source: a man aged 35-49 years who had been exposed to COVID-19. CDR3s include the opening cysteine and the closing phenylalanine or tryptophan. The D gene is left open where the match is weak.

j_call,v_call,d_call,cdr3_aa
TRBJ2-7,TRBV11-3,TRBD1,CASSLETGGAFPYEQYF
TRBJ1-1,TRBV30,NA,CAWFFSTEAFF
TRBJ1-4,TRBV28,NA,CASVSGSTINEKLFF
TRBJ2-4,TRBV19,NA,CASRGGGERQYF
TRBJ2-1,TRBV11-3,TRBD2,CASSTRDSGRLEQFF
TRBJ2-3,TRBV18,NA,CASSPPRGSSKDTQYF
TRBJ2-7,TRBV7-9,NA,CASSLGAGSYEQYF
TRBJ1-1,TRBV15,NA,CATSGKGQSLLDTEAFF
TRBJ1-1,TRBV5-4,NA,CASSLGPRQPEAFF
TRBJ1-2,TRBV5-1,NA,CASSLESGGYGYTF
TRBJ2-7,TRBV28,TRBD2,CASSEKTSGSSYEQYF
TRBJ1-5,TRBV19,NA,CASGGGSYLQPQHF
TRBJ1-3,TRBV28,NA,CASSLDVRGSGNTIYF
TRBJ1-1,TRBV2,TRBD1,CASIKGAPVGEAFF
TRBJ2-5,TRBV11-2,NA,CASSLVPFGVRQEETQYF
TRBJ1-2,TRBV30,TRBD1,CAWTDLTGTYGYTF
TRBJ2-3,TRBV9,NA,CASNRAGTDTQYF
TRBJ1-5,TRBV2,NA,CASRGQYNQPQHF
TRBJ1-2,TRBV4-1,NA,CASSQEPHRDGYTF
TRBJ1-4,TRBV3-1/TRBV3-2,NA,CASRAGGAANEKLFF
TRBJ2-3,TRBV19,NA,CASNARRTDTQYF
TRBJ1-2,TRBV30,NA,CAWSGGWESYGYTF
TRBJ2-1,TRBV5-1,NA,CASRGQGDNEQFF
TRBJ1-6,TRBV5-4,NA,CASSLEQPGPLHF
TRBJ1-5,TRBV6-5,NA,CASQEGGTLNQPQHF
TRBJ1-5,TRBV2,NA,CAASSWRTQPQHF
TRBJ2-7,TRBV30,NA,CAWSGGRGGYEQYF
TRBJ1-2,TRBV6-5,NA,CASSYLGVTGGYGYTF
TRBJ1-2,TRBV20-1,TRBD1,CSASLLRDRGEGYTF
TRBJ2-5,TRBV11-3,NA,CASSLSLGLAQETQYF
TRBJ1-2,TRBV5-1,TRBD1,CASSLSGQGVYGYTF
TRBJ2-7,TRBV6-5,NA,CASITRGTSYEQYF
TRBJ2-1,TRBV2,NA,CASSEQWTGLPQLEQFF
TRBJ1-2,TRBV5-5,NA,CASSLTTGDYGYTF
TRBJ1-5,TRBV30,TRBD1,CAWSTGIYQPQHF
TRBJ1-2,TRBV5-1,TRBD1,CASSLASRQGGNYGYTF